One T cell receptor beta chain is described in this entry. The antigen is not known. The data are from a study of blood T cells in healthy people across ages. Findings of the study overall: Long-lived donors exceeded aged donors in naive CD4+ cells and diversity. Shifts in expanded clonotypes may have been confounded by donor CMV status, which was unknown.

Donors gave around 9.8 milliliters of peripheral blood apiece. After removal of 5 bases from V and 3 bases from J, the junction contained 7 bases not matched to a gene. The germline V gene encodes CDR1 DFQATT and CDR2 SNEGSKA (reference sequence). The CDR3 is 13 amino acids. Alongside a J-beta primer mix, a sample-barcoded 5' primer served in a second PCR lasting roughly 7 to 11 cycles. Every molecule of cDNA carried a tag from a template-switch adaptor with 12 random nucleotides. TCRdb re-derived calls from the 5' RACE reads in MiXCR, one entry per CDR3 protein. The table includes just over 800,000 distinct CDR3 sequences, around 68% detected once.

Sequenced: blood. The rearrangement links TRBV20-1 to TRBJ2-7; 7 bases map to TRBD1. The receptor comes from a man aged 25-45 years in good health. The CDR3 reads CSAGRTGGYEQYF. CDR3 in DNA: TGCAGTGCTGGACGGACAGGAGGCTACGAGCAGTACTTC.